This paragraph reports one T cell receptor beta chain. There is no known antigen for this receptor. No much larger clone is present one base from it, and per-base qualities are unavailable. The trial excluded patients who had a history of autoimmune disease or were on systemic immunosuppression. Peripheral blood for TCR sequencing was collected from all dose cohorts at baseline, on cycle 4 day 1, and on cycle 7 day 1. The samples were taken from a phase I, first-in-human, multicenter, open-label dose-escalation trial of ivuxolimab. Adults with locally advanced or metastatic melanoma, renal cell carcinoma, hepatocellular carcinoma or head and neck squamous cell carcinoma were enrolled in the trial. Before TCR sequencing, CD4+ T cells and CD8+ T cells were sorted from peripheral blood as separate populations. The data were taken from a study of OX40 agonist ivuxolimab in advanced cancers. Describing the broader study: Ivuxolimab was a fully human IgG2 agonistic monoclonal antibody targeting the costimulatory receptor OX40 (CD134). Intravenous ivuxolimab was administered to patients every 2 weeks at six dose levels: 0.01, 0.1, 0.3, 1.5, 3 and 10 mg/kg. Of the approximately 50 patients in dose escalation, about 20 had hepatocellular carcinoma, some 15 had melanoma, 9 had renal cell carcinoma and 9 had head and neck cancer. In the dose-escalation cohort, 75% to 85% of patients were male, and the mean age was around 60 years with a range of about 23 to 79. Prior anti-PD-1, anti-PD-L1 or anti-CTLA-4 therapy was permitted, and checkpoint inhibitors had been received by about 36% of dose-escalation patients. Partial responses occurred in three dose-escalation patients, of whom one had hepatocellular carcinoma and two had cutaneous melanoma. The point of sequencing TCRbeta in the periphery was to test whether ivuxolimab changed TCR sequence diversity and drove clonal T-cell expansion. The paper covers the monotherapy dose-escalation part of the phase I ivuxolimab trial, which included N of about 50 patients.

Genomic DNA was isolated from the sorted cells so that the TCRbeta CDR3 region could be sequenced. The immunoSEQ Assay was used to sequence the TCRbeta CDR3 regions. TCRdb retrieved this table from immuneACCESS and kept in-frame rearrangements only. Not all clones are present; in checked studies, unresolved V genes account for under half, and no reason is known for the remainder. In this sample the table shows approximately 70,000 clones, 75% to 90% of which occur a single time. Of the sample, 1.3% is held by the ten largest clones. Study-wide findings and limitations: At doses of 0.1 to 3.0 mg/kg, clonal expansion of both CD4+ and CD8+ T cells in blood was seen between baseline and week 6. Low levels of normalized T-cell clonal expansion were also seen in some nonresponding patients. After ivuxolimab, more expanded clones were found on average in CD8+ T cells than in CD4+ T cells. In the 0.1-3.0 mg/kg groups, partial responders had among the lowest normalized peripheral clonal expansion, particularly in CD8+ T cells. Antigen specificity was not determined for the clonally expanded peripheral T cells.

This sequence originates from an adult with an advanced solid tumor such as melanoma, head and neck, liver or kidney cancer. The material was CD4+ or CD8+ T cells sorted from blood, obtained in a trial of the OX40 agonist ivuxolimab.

The CDR3 in this case is CASSIKVGGMQPQHF. In nucleotide form, the sequence is TGTGCCAGTAGTATTAAGGTCGGGGGTATGCAGCCCCAGCATTTT. The sequence joins TRBV19 to TRBJ1-5; TRBD1 is a weak D gene call, 5 bases matching. The germline V gene (reference sequence) specifies LNHDA as CDR1 and SQIVND as CDR2. The CDR3 spans 15 residues, from the cysteine through the phenylalanine. Only the CDR3 region is kept as DNA, spanning 45 bases read in frame from base 1. Between the V and J ends, shortened by 3 bases and 7 bases respectively, the junction contains 16 bases. Where the CDR3 stops, the reference TRBV19 and TRBJ1-5 genes take over; the full variable domain is DGGITQSPKYLFRKEGQNVTLSCEQNLNHDAMYWYRQDPGQGLRLIYYSQIVNDFQKGDIAEGYSVSREKKESFPLTVTSAQKNPTAFYLCASSIKVGGMQPQHFGDGTRLSIL.